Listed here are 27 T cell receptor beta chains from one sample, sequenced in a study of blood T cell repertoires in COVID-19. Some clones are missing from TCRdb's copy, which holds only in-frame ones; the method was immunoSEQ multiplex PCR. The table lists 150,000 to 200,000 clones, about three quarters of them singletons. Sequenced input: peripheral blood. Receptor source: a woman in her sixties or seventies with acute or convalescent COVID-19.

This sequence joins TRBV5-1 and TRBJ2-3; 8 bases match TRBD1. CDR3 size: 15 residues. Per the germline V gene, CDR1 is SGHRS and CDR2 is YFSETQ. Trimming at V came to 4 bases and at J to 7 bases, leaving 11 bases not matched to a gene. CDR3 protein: CASSPDRGSLNTQYF. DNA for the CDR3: TGCGCCAGCAGCCCTGACAGGGGCAGTTTGAATACGCAGTATTTT.

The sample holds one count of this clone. Here the CDR3 reads CAISLAGDHNEQFF. For the CDR3, the DNA is TGTGCCATCAGCCTAGCGGGAGACCACAATGAGCAGTTCTTC. This chain connects TRBV10-3 to TRBJ2-1; 10 bases map to TRBD2. Germline lookup yields CDR1 ENHRY and CDR2 SYGVKD. The CDR3 covers 14 residues. The trim removed 6 bases at V and 5 bases at J, leaving 4 bases unmatched.

The CDR3 loop is CASSLAKGPQETQYF. CDR3 DNA: TGTGCCAGCAGTTTAGCTAAGGGGCCTCAAGAGACCCAGTACTTC. The chain carries TRBV27 and TRBJ2-5; tentatively, D is TRBD1 (5 bases). The CDR3 extends over 15 amino acids. V lost 2 bases, J lost 2 bases, and 12 bases lay in between. CDR1 and CDR2 (germline): MNHEY, SMNVEV (reference sequence).

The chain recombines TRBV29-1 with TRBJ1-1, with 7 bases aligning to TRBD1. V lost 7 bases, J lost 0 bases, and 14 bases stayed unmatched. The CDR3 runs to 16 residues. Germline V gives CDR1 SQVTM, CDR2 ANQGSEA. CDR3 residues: CSGWTGSGLMNTEAFF. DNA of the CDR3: TGCAGCGGGTGGACAGGTTCGGGCCTTATGAACACTGAAGCTTTCTTT.

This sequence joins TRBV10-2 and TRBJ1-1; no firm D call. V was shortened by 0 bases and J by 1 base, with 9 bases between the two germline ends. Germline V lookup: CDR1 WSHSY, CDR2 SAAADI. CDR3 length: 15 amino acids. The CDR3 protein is CASSESVQSNTEAFF. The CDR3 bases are TGCGCCAGCAGTGAGTCCGTACAGTCGAACACTGAAGCTTTCTTT.

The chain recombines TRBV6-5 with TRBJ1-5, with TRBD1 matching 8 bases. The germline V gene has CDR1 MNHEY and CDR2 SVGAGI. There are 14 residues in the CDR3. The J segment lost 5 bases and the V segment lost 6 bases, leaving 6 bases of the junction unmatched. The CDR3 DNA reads TGTGCCAGCAGGAGGACAGGGAGGTATCAGCCCCAGCATTTT. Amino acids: CASRRTGRYQPQHF.

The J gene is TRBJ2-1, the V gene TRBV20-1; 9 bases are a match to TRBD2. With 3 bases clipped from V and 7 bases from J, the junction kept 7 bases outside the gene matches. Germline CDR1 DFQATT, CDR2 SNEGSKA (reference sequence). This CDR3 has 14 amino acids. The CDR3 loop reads CSASRAGGRNEQFF. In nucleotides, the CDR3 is TGCAGTGCTAGTAGGGCGGGAGGGAGAAATGAGCAGTTCTTC.

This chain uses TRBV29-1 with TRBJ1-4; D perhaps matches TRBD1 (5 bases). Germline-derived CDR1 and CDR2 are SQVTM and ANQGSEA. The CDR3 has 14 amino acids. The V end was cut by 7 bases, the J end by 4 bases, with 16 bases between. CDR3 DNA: TGCAGCGGCTCCCTCGGGGGTGATAATGAAAAACTGTTTTTT. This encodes CSGSLGGDNEKLFF.

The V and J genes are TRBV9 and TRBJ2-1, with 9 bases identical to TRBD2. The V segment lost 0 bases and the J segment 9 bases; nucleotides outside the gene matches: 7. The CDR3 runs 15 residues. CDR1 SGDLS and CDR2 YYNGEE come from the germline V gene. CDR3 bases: TGTGCCAGCAGCGTAGTTGCGGGAGGGCCAGGTGAGCAGTTCTTC. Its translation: CASSVVAGGPGEQFF.

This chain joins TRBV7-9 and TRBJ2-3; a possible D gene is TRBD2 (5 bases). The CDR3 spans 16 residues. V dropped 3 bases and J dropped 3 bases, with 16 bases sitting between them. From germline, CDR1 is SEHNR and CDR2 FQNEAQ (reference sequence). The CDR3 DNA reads TGTGCCAGCAGCTTTGTCCCCAGCGGCGAAACAGATACGCAGTATTTT. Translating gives CASSFVPSGETDTQYF.

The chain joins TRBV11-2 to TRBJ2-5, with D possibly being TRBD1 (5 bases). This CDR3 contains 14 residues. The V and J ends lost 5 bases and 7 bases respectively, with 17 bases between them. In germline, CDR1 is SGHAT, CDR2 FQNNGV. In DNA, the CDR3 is TGTGCCAGCAGCCCCTTGACAGTCCAGGGGACCCAGTACTTC. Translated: CASSPLTVQGTQYF.

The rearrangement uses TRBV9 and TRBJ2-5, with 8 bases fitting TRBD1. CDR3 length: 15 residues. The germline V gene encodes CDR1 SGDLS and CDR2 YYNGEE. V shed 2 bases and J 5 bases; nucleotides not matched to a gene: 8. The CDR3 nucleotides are TGTGCCAGCAGCGTCGGACAGGGTTTGATCGAGACCCAGTACTTC. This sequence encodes CASSVGQGLIETQYF.

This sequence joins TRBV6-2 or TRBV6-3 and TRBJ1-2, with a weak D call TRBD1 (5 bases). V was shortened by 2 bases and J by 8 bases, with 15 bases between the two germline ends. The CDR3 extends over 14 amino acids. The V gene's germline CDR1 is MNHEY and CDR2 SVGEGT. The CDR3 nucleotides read TGTGCCAGCAGTTACCAGGGATCGCGGCGCGGCTACACCTTC. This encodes CASSYQGSRRGYTF.

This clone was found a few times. This chain's CDR3 is CASSLTGFNTIYF. CDR3 DNA sequence: TGCGCCAGCAGCCTAACAGGGTTCAACACCATATATTTT. This rearrangement joins TRBV5-1 to TRBJ1-3; a weak D match, TRBD1 (6 bases). From germline, CDR1 is SGHRS and CDR2 YFSETQ. The CDR3 length is 13 residues. V gave up 4 bases and J gave up 7 bases, with 12 bases separating them.

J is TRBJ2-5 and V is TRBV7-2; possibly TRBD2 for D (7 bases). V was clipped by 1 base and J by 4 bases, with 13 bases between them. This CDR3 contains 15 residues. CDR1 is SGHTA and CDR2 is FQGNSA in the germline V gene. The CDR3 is CASSLEAGEGETQYF. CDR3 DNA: TGTGCCAGCAGCTTAGAGGCAGGGGAGGGAGAGACCCAGTACTTC. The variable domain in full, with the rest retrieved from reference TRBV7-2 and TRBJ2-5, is GAGVSQSPSNKVTEKGKDVELRCDPISGHTALYWYRQSLGQGLEFLIYFQGNSAPDKSGLPSDRFSAERTGGSVSTLTIQRTQQEDSAVYLCASSLEAGEGETQYFGPGTRLLVL.

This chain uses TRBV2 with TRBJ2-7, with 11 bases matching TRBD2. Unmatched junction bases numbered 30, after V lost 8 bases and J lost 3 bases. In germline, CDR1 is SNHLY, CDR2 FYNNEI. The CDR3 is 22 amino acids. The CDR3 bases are TGTGCCAGCGCGATAATTAAAAGGTCACTAGCGGGAGCCCAACGACGACTCTACGAGCAGTACTTC. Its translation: CASAIIKRSLAGAQRRLYEQYF.

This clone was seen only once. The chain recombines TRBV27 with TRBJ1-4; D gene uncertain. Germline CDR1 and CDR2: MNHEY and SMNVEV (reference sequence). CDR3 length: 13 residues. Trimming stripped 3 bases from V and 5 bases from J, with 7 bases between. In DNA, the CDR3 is TGTGCCAGCAGTTTTTCGGGGAATGAAAAACTGTTTTTT. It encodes CASSFSGNEKLFF.

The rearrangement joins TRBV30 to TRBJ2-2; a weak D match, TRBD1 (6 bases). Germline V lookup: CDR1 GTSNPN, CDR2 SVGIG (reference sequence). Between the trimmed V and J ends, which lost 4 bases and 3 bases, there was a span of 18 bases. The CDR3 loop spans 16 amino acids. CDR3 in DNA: TGTGCCTGGAACGGTGATTACAGGGCGGACACCGGGGAGCTGTTTTTT. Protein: CAWNGDYRADTGELFF.

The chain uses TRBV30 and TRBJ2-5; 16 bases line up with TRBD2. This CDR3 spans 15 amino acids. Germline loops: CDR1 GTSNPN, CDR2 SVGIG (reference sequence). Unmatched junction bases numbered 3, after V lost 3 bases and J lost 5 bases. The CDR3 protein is CAWSPGLAGGETQYF. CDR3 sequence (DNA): TGTGCCTGGAGCCCGGGACTAGCGGGAGGGGAGACCCAGTACTTC.

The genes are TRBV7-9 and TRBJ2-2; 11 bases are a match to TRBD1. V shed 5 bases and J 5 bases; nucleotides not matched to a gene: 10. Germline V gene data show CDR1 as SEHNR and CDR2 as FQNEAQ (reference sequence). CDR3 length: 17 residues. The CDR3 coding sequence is TGTGCCAGCAGCACAGGACAGGGGGCGAGTCGAACCGGGGAGCTGTTTTTT. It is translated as CASSTGQGASRTGELFF.

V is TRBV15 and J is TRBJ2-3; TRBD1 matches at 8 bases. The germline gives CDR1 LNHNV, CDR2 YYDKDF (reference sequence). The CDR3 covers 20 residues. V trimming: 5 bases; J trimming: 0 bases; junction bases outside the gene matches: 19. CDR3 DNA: TGTGCCACCAGCGGCCAGCCCTTCAGGGGGCCAGTACTAAGCACAGATACGCAGTATTTT. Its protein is CATSGQPFRGPVLSTDTQYF.

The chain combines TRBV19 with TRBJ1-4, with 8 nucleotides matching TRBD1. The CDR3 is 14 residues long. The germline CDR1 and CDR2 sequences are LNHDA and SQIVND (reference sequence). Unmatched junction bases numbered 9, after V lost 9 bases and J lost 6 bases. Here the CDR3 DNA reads TGTGCCAGGGGAGACAGGGGACGAGATGAAAAACTGTTTTTT. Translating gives CARGDRGRDEKLFF. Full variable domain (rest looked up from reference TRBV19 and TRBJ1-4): DGGITQSPKYLFRKEGQNVTLSCEQNLNHDAMYWYRQDPGQGLRLIYYSQIVNDFQKGDIAEGYSVSREKKESFPLTVTSAQKNPTAFYLCARGDRGRDEKLFFGSGTQLSVL.

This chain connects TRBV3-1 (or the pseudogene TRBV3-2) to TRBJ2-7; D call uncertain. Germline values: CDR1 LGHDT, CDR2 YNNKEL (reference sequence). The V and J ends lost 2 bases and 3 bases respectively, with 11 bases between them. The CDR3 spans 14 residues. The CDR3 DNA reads TGTGCCAGCAGCCAATTAAACAGCAACTACGAGCAGTACTTC. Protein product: CASSQLNSNYEQYF.

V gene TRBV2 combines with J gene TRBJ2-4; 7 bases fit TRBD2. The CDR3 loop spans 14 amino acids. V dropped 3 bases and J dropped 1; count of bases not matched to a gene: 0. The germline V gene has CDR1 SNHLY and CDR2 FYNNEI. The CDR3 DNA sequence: TGTGCCAGCAGTGACGGGAGGGCCAAAAACATTCAGTACTTC. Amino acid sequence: CASSDGRAKNIQYF.

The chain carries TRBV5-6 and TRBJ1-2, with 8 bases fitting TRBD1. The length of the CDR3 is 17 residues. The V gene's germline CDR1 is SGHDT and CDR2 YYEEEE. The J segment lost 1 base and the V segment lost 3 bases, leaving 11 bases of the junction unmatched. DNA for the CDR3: TGTGCCAGCAGCTCCGGGACAGGCTATGCTGTTAACTATGGCTACACCTTC. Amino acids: CASSSGTGYAVNYGYTF.

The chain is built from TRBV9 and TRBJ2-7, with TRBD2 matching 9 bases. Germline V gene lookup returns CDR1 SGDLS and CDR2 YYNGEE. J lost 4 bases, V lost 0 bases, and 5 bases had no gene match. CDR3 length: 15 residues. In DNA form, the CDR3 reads TGTGCCAGCAGCGTAGGAGGAACTAGCGGGTACGAGCAGTACTTC. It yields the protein CASSVGGTSGYEQYF.

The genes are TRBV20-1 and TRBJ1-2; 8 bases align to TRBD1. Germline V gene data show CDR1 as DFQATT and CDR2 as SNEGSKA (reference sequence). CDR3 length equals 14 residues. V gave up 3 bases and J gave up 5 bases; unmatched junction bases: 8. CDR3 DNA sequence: TGCAGTGCTAGTATTCCAGGGACAGGTTATGGCTACACCTTC. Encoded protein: CSASIPGTGYGYTF.